These 29 T cell receptor beta chains were sequenced from one sample in a study of T-cell reconstitution after alpha-beta-depleted transplantation in children. It was with unique molecular identifiers that the TCRbeta library was prepared. TCRdb passed the PCR reads through MiXCR, listing each CDR3 protein once. The repertoire holds approximately 270,000 distinct CDR3 sequences, 9.5% to 10% seen once, with roughly 9.1% in the top ten. The sequences come from PBMCs from the stem cell graft donor, collected from the stem cell graft. The receptors stem from a human donor who donated a stem cell graft to a child with SCID.

This clonotype turned up a few times. This sequence joins TRBV6-2 or TRBV6-3 and TRBJ1-1; D ambiguous. This CDR3 spans 13 amino acids. V was trimmed by 2 bases and J by 7 bases, leaving 11 bases between them. Germline loops: CDR1 MNHEY, CDR2 SVGEGT. The chain's CDR3 is CASSYNPRGEAFF. The CDR3, as DNA: TGTGCCAGCAGTTACAACCCACGGGGTGAAGCTTTCTTT.

This clonotype was observed a few times. V is TRBV3-1 and J is TRBJ2-7; 7 bases line up with TRBD1. Trimming cost V 1 base and J 0 bases; bases outside gene matches: 3. CDR3 length: 15 residues. Germline assignment: CDR1 LGHDT and CDR2 YNNKEL (reference sequence). The CDR3 spells CASSQVRQGSYEQYF. The CDR3 bases are TGTGCCAGCAGCCAAGTCAGACAGGGCTCCTACGAGCAGTACTTC.

This clonotype was detected only a few times. J is TRBJ2-5 and V is TRBV13, with no clear D. V lost 3 bases to trimming and J lost 2 bases, with 4 bases between them. Germline V gene data show CDR1 as PRHDT and CDR2 as FYEKMQ (reference sequence). This CDR3 has 12 amino acids. The CDR3 region is CASSFVQETQYF. In nucleotides, the CDR3 is TGTGCCAGCAGCTTTGTACAAGAGACCCAGTACTTC.

V is TRBV20-1 and J is TRBJ2-1; D is unclear. Between the trimmed V and J ends, which lost 6 bases and 0 bases, there was a span of 6 bases. This CDR3 is 12 amino acids long. Looked up from germline, CDR1 is DFQATT and CDR2 is SNEGSKA (reference sequence). The CDR3 region is CSADPSYNEQFF. Here the CDR3 DNA reads TGCAGTGCAGACCCCTCCTACAATGAGCAGTTCTTC.

The genes are TRBV19 and TRBJ2-2, with a weak D call TRBD1 (6 bases). This CDR3 is built from 12 residues. Trimming removed 8 bases from V and 5 bases from J, with 9 bases in between. The germline gives CDR1 LNHDA, CDR2 SQIVND (reference sequence). This CDR3 reads CASAGVTGELFF. DNA for the CDR3: TGTGCCAGTGCAGGGGTGACCGGGGAGCTGTTTTTT.

There are many counts of this clonotype. V gene TRBV10-3 combines with J gene TRBJ1-5; D is unresolved. With 2 bases removed from V and 3 bases from J, the gap between germline ends came to 8 bases. Germline V gene lookup returns CDR1 ENHRY and CDR2 SYGVKD. The CDR3 totals 14 residues. DNA of the CDR3: TGTGCCATCAGTGAGGATAATATCAATCAGCCCCAGCATTTT. Protein sequence: CAISEDNINQPQHF.

CDR3 coding DNA: TGTGCCAGCAGCTTCCGAGGACAGGGGCTCCAAGAGACCCAGTACTTC. Residues: CASSFRGQGLQETQYF. The chain recombines TRBV7-2 with TRBJ2-5; TRBD1 matches 9 bases. J gave up 1 base and V 3 bases, and 6 bases lay outside the gene matches. This CDR3 is built from 16 residues. Germline-derived CDR1 and CDR2 are SGHTA and FQGNSA.

There are many counts of this clonotype. V usage is TRBV3-1 and J usage is TRBJ2-3, with TRBD1 matching over 7 bases. CDR3 length: 13 amino acids. V was clipped by 4 bases and J by 10 bases; unmatched bases: 8. The V gene's germline CDR1 is LGHDT and CDR2 YNNKEL (reference sequence). The CDR3 coding sequence is TGTGCCAGCAGCCCCGAAACAGGGGTTCCGCAGTATTTT. It specifies CASSPETGVPQYF.

This clonotype was counted only a few times. The chain is built from TRBV12-3 or TRBV12-4 and TRBJ2-1, with 7 nucleotides matching TRBD2. This CDR3 comprises 14 residues. J lost 9 bases, V lost 1 base, and 6 bases had no gene match. CDR3 DNA sequence: TGTGCCAGCAGTTTAGGGCCGTCGGGGGGTGAGCAGTTCTTC. Amino acids: CASSLGPSGGEQFF.

This sequence joins TRBV5-1 and TRBJ2-7; 7 bases fit TRBD1. CDR3 size: 14 residues. CDR1 is SGHRS and CDR2 is YFSETQ in the germline V gene. J was trimmed by 3 bases and V by 0 bases; bases with no gene match: 3. The CDR3 here is CASSLAQGVYEQYF. The DNA for the CDR3 is TGCGCCAGCAGCTTGGCTCAGGGGGTCTACGAGCAGTACTTC.

This rearrangement joins TRBV24-1 to TRBJ2-1; D is perhaps TRBD1 or TRBD2 (5 bases each). This CDR3 is built from 12 residues. Germline loops: CDR1 KGHDR, CDR2 SFDVKD. V shed 9 bases and J shed 6 bases, with 11 bases lying between them. The chain's CDR3 is CATEGRSNEQFF. The CDR3 DNA follows: TGTGCCACCGAGGGACGCTCCAATGAGCAGTTCTTC.

V gene TRBV10-2 combines with J gene TRBJ1-1; D might be TRBD1 (6 bases). Germline CDR1 and CDR2: WSHSY and SAAADI. V shed 5 bases and J shed 0 bases, with 13 bases lying between them. The CDR3 has 15 amino acids. The CDR3 here is CASSWAGAMNTEAFF. Here the CDR3 DNA reads TGCGCCAGCAGTTGGGCAGGGGCGATGAACACTGAAGCTTTCTTT.

This clonotype came up a few times. This chain links TRBV11-1 with TRBJ2-2; D is perhaps TRBD1 (6 bases). The V gene lost 4 bases and the J gene lost 0 bases, with 9 bases spanning the gap. The germline gives CDR1 SGHAT, CDR2 FQDESV (reference sequence). The CDR3 sequence is 15 residues long. CDR3 DNA sequence: TGTGCCAGCAGCTCGAGACAGGCGAACACCGGGGAGCTGTTTTTT. Amino acid sequence: CASSSRQANTGELFF.

This clonotype was found many times. V gene TRBV5-1 combines with J gene TRBJ2-7; 7 bases match TRBD1. Trimming took 4 bases from V and 0 from J; bases not matched to a gene: 13. This CDR3 has 17 amino acids. Germline loops: CDR1 SGHRS, CDR2 YFSETQ. Here the CDR3 reads CASSQNPDRLSSYEQYF. CDR3 DNA sequence: TGCGCCAGCAGCCAGAATCCGGACAGGCTGAGCTCCTACGAGCAGTACTTC.

In DNA, the CDR3 is TGTGCCACCAGCAGAGAGTTTACAGGACTCGACGAGCAGTACTTC. Encoded protein: CATSREFTGLDEQYF. The rearrangement joins TRBV15 to TRBJ2-7; D is perhaps TRBD1 or TRBD2 (5 bases each). Germline values: CDR1 LNHNV, CDR2 YYDKDF (reference sequence). The length of the CDR3 is 15 residues. The V gene lost 0 bases and the J gene lost 5 bases, with 14 bases spanning the gap.

The rearrangement uses TRBV9 and TRBJ1-2, with 9 bases fitting TRBD1. Germline-derived CDR1 and CDR2 are SGDLS and YYNGEE. The V and J ends lost 3 bases and 8 bases, in that order; junction bases with no gene match: 5. The CDR3 extends over 13 amino acids. This chain's CDR3 is CASSAGQGEGYTF. In nucleotides, the CDR3 is TGTGCCAGCAGCGCGGGACAGGGTGAGGGCTACACCTTC. Full variable domain (missing parts from reference TRBV9 and TRBJ1-2): DSGVTQTPKHLITATGQRVTLRCSPRSGDLSVYWYQQSLDQGLQFLIQYYNGEERAKGNILERFSAQQFPDLHSELNLSSLELGDSALYFCASSAGQGEGYTFGSGTRLTVV.

The chain is built from TRBV12-3 or TRBV12-4 and TRBJ1-1, with no clear D. This CDR3 is 13 amino acids long. V was pared by 2 bases and J by 6 bases, with 10 bases between. CDR3 amino acids: CASSLSDYPEAFF. CDR3 DNA: TGTGCCAGCAGTTTATCCGACTACCCTGAAGCTTTCTTT.

This clonotype was detected once. The chain has TRBV9 and TRBJ1-1; tentatively, D is TRBD1 (5 bases). This CDR3 comprises 14 residues. Germline CDR1 and CDR2: SGDLS and YYNGEE. Trimming removed 0 bases at V and 5 bases at J, with 11 bases between. The CDR3 region is CASSVERGWTEAFF. The CDR3 nucleotides are TGTGCCAGCAGCGTAGAAAGGGGTTGGACTGAAGCTTTCTTT.

This clonotype was seen ten or more times. V usage is TRBV6-5 and J usage is TRBJ1-1; 9 positions match TRBD1. This CDR3 is built from 13 residues. Germline V gives CDR1 MNHEY, CDR2 SVGAGI. Trimming cost V 6 bases and J 7 bases; bases outside gene matches: 6. CDR3 sequence reads: CASRGTGTGEAFF. The CDR3 DNA sequence: TGTGCCAGCAGAGGGACAGGGACGGGTGAAGCTTTCTTT.

This clonotype was picked up a small number of times. This rearrangement joins TRBV4-1 to TRBJ1-1; D is undetermined. CDR1 and CDR2 (germline): MGHRA, YSYEKL. Trimming took off 0 bases at V and 4 bases at J, with 12 bases between the two ends. This CDR3 region has 15 residues. The CDR3 protein is CASSQDRPGVTEAFF. The CDR3 DNA sequence: TGCGCCAGCAGCCAAGACAGACCCGGAGTCACTGAAGCTTTCTTT.

This clonotype was recorded a few times. The chain joins TRBV6-1 to TRBJ1-2; D gene unclear. The CDR3 extends over 14 amino acids. The germline V gene encodes CDR1 MNHNS and CDR2 SASEGT. V was trimmed by 1 base and J by 2 bases, leaving 8 bases between them. CDR3 residues: CASSEGAANYGYTF. The CDR3 coding sequence is TGTGCCAGCAGTGAAGGAGCCGCGAACTATGGCTACACCTTC.

This clonotype was seen many times. The chain combines TRBV20-1 with TRBJ1-6, with 9 bases aligning to TRBD1. The germline gives CDR1 DFQATT, CDR2 SNEGSKA (reference sequence). The CDR3 is made up of 18 amino acids. With 0 bases clipped from V and 0 bases from J, the junction kept 6 bases outside the gene matches. CDR3 DNA sequence: TGCAGTGCTAGAGACGACAGGGGGATGAGCTCCTATAATTCACCCCTCCACTTT. This codes for CSARDDRGMSSYNSPLHF.

The chain links TRBV7-6 to TRBJ1-1, with 8 positions matching TRBD1. Germline V CDR1 and CDR2: SGHVS, FNYEAQ. The CDR3 is 16 amino acids. J gave up 6 bases and V 5 bases, and 14 bases lay outside the gene matches. In DNA, the CDR3 is TGTGCCAGCAGCAAAACTCAGGGGGCGTCAGCGTCTGAAGCTTTCTTT. This gives the protein CASSKTQGASASEAFF.

This clonotype occurred a few times. The V and J genes are TRBV18 and TRBJ2-5, with 13 nucleotides matching TRBD2. The CDR3 has 15 amino acids. In germline, CDR1 is KGHSH, CDR2 LQKENI. After removal of 8 bases from V and 3 bases from J, the junction contained 6 bases not matched to a gene. In nucleotides, the CDR3 is TGTGCCAGCGCCGGGACTAGCGGGACGAAAGAGACCCAGTACTTC. Protein sequence: CASAGTSGTKETQYF.

This sequence joins TRBV2 and TRBJ2-1; 12 positions match TRBD2. Germline loops: CDR1 SNHLY, CDR2 FYNNEI. Losses at the gene ends were 2 bases for V and 7 bases for J; bases not matched to a gene: 3. The CDR3 has 15 amino acids. CDR3 region: CASSELAGGINEQFF. DNA of the CDR3: TGTGCCAGCAGTGAACTAGCGGGGGGGATAAATGAGCAGTTCTTC.

This clonotype was detected only a few times. V is TRBV18 and J is TRBJ2-7, with 9 positions matching TRBD2. This CDR3 spans 14 amino acids. The germline V gene encodes CDR1 KGHSH and CDR2 LQKENI. V gave up 5 bases and J gave up 3 bases; unmatched junction bases: 5. For the CDR3, the DNA is TGTGCCAGCTCAGACAGCGGGGGGTACTACGAGCAGTACTTC. Translation: CASSDSGGYYEQYF.

This clonotype has at least ten counts. The chain uses TRBV5-1 and TRBJ2-1; D is perhaps TRBD1 (6 bases). The CDR3 has 11 residues. CDR1 is SGHRS and CDR2 is YFSETQ in the germline V gene. Deletions cut 5 bases from V and 7 bases from J, with 7 bases between. The CDR3 DNA follows: TGCGCCAGCAGGAGGGGGAATGAGCAGTTCTTC. This sequence encodes CASRRGNEQFF.

In this sample, this clonotype turned up a few times. V is TRBV5-5 and J is TRBJ2-5; 10 bases line up with TRBD1. Germline assignment: CDR1 SGHKS and CDR2 YYEKEE (reference sequence). The CDR3 length is 18 residues. Trimming at V came to 7 bases and at J to 0 bases, leaving 15 bases not matched to a gene. The CDR3 sequence is CASDLPPGQGMYQETQYF. CDR3 DNA sequence: TGTGCCAGCGATTTGCCTCCGGGACAGGGGATGTACCAAGAGACCCAGTACTTC.

The table lists this clonotype with many counts. The J gene is TRBJ2-7, the V gene TRBV3-1; D remains unclear. The CDR3 is 13 amino acids. Looked up from germline, CDR1 is LGHDT and CDR2 is YNNKEL (reference sequence). V was trimmed by 2 bases and J by 0 bases, leaving 5 bases between them. CDR3 sequence (DNA): TGTGCCAGCAGCCAAAGGATCTCCTACGAGCAGTACTTC. It specifies CASSQRISYEQYF.